The 21 T cell receptor beta chains reported below all come from one sample, sequenced in a study of radiation and T cells in renal cell carcinoma. Clones were read by immunoSEQ multiplex PCR, and TCRdb kept only the in-frame ones, dropping some. The sample contains some 20,000 clones, over 50% of which appear only once. The treatment is: treatment-naive control, cytoreductive nephrectomy. The sample here was tumor tissue, taken from a patient whose treatment was nephrectomy without radiotherapy. These receptors all stem from a human donor with renal cell carcinoma.

This chain uses TRBV6-1 with TRBJ1-2, with D maybe TRBD1 (6 bases). Between the trimmed V and J ends, which lost 2 bases and 7 bases, there was a span of 17 bases. The CDR3 runs 15 residues. Germline CDR1 MNHNS, CDR2 SASEGT. The CDR3 region is CASSELSGTLSGYTF. For the CDR3, the DNA is TGTGCCAGCAGTGAATTATCCGGGACACTTTCTGGCTACACCTTC.

This rearrangement joins TRBV6-1 to TRBJ1-2; no firm D call. The V and J ends lost 8 bases and 6 bases respectively, with 10 bases between them. This CDR3 is built from 11 residues. The germline CDR1 and CDR2 sequences are MNHNS and SASEGT. This chain's CDR3 is CASVFPDGYTF. The DNA of the CDR3 is TGTGCCAGCGTATTCCCAGATGGCTACACCTTC.

This chain links TRBV7-9 with TRBJ2-1; 10 bases match TRBD2. Germline V gives CDR1 SEHNR, CDR2 FQNEAQ (reference sequence). With 4 bases clipped from V and 0 bases from J, the junction kept 3 bases outside the gene matches. There are 16 residues in the CDR3. The CDR3 DNA reads as TGTGCCAGCAGCTCCAGCGGGGGGGACTCCTACAATGAGCAGTTCTTC. It is translated as CASSSSGGDSYNEQFF.

This clone was seen a handful of times. The chain is built from TRBV5-6 and TRBJ1-4, with TRBD1 as a possible D gene (6 bases). Trimming stripped 0 bases from V and 7 bases from J, with 13 bases between. Germline assignment: CDR1 SGHDT and CDR2 YYEEEE. This CDR3 contains 15 residues. The CDR3 is CASSLGQGYAEKLFF. DNA of the CDR3: TGTGCCAGCAGCTTGGGTCAGGGGTACGCTGAAAAACTGTTTTTT.

The CDR3 spells CASSDRDSTDTQYF. For the CDR3, the DNA is TGTGCCAGCAGCGACAGGGATAGCACAGATACGCAGTATTTT. The chain carries TRBV9 and TRBJ2-3, with a weak D call TRBD1 (6 bases). This CDR3 comprises 14 residues. V was clipped by 3 bases and J by 0 bases, with 8 bases between them. CDR1 is SGDLS and CDR2 is YYNGEE in the germline V gene.

This clone has a handful of counts. The genes are TRBV7-2 and TRBJ1-1; weak D call: TRBD1 (6 bases). Trimming removed 2 bases at V and 3 bases at J, with 16 bases between. In germline, CDR1 is SGHTA, CDR2 FQGNSA. The CDR3 runs 16 residues. In DNA form, the CDR3 reads TGTGCCAGCAGCTTATTTTCGGGGGCGAAGGACACTGAAGCTTTCTTT. The encoded protein is CASSLFSGAKDTEAFF.

The chain is built from TRBV7-2 and TRBJ2-7, with D maybe TRBD2 (6 bases). The CDR3 spans 12 residues. V was shortened by 5 bases and J by 4 bases, with 9 bases between the two germline ends. The germline CDR1 and CDR2 sequences are SGHTA and FQGNSA. This chain's CDR3 is CASSGLRYEQYF. As DNA, the CDR3 is TGTGCCAGCAGCGGACTAAGATACGAGCAGTACTTC. Supplemented by reference TRBV7-2 and TRBJ2-7, the full variable domain reads GAGVSQSPSNKVTEKGKDVELRCDPISGHTALYWYRQSLGQGLEFLIYFQGNSAPDKSGLPSDRFSAERTGGSVSTLTIQRTQQEDSAVYLCASSGLRYEQYFGPGTRLTVT.

The chain combines TRBV7-9 with TRBJ2-4; D could derive from TRBD1 or TRBD2 (6 bases each). The V and J ends lost 1 base and 7 bases respectively, with 14 bases between them. CDR3 length equals 15 residues. The germline V gene has CDR1 SEHNR and CDR2 FQNEAQ (reference sequence). CDR3 sequence: CASSLVGGRLNIQYF. CDR3 coding DNA: TGTGCCAGCAGCTTAGTTGGGGGGCGTCTGAACATTCAGTACTTC. The entire variable domain, with the rest obtained from reference TRBV7-9 and TRBJ2-4, is as follows: DTGVSQNPRHKITKRGQNVTFRCDPISEHNRLYWYRQTLGQGPEFLTYFQNEAQLEKSRLLSDRFSAERPKGSFSTLEIQRTEQGDSAMYLCASSLVGGRLNIQYFGAGTRLSVL.

The J gene is TRBJ2-5, the V gene TRBV2; no firm D call. Germline V gene sequence: CDR1 SNHLY, CDR2 FYNNEI. Trimming stripped 6 bases from V and 0 bases from J, with 5 bases between. The CDR3 contains 12 residues. The DNA of the CDR3 is TGTGCCAGCAGGTCGGACCAAGAGACCCAGTACTTC. Translating gives CASRSDQETQYF.

A single count supports this clone. The chain carries TRBV18 and TRBJ1-2; 7 bases map to TRBD1. This CDR3 has 11 residues. V was pared by 5 bases and J by 7 bases, with 1 base of the junction left unmatched. The V gene's germline CDR1 is KGHSH and CDR2 LQKENI. The CDR3: CASSDRVGYTF. In DNA form, the CDR3 reads TGTGCCAGCTCAGACAGGGTTGGCTACACCTTC.

The chain couples TRBV27 to TRBJ2-1; D is possibly TRBD2 (6 bases). CDR3 length equals 10 residues. CDR1 is MNHEY and CDR2 is SMNVEV in the germline V gene (reference sequence). V lost 8 bases to trimming and J lost 7 bases, with 6 bases between them. CDR3 DNA: TGTGCCAGCGGGGGGAATGAGCAGTTCTTC. Amino acids: CASGGNEQFF.

The chain combines TRBV6-4 with TRBJ2-3, with 8 bases aligning to TRBD2. Looked up from germline, CDR1 is MRHNA and CDR2 is SNTAGT. This CDR3 contains 16 residues. The V segment lost 1 base and the J segment 1 base; nucleotides outside the gene matches: 4. The CDR3 protein is CASSDWTGGGTDTQYF. As DNA, the CDR3 is TGTGCCAGCAGTGACTGGACCGGGGGGGGCACAGATACGCAGTATTTT.

As DNA, the CDR3 is TGTGCCAGCAGCCCCCTAAGGAGCGGGGGGTGGGAGACCCAGTACTTC. It encodes CASSPLRSGGWETQYF. The J gene is TRBJ2-5, the V gene TRBV7-2; 9 nucleotides line up with TRBD2. The V gene's germline CDR1 is SGHTA and CDR2 FQGNSA. The trim removed 5 bases at V and 5 bases at J, leaving 12 bases unmatched. The CDR3 has 16 amino acids.

This chain uses TRBV29-1 with TRBJ2-7; TRBD1 matches 9 bases. Germline CDR1 reads SQVTM; CDR2 reads ANQGSEA. V was clipped by 8 bases and J by 5 bases; unmatched bases: 13. The CDR3 contains 14 residues. The CDR3 DNA reads as TGCAGCAATGCGCCGGGACAGGGAAACCACGAGCAGTACTTC. This encodes CSNAPGQGNHEQYF.

The V gene is TRBV30, the J gene TRBJ1-3; weak D call: TRBD1 (5 bases). The CDR3 consists of 14 residues. The ends were cut back, 0 bases at V and 3 bases at J, with 9 bases in the middle. Germline V gives CDR1 GTSNPN, CDR2 SVGIG (reference sequence). The CDR3 spells CAWSVGGGGNTIYF. CDR3 DNA sequence: TGTGCCTGGAGTGTTGGGGGAGGTGGAAACACCATATATTTT.

The CDR3 reads CASSFWTSGDQETQYF. The CDR3 nucleotides read TGTGCCAGCAGTTTCTGGACTAGCGGGGATCAAGAGACCCAGTACTTC. The chain links TRBV5-6 to TRBJ2-5; 12 bases are a match to TRBD2. The germline V gene encodes CDR1 SGHDT and CDR2 YYEEEE. This CDR3 has 16 residues. Trimming took 5 bases from V and 2 from J; bases not matched to a gene: 7.

This chain uses TRBV7-2 with TRBJ2-2, with D possibly TRBD2 on 5 matching bases. V shed 7 bases and J shed 5 bases, with 14 bases lying between them. Per germline, CDR1 SGHTA and CDR2 FQGNSA. The CDR3 has 14 residues. CDR3 coding DNA: TGTGCCAGCACCCTAGCCCCCTTAACCGGGGAGCTGTTTTTT. This sequence encodes CASTLAPLTGELFF.

The J gene is TRBJ2-7, the V gene TRBV7-2, with TRBD1 as a possible D gene (6 bases). V lost 4 bases and J 7 bases, leaving 8 bases between the germline ends. Per germline, CDR1 SGHTA and CDR2 FQGNSA. The CDR3 consists of 11 residues. As DNA, the CDR3 is TGTGCCAGCAGCTGGGACAAGGAGCAGTACTTC. This codes for CASSWDKEQYF.

The chain combines TRBV7-2 with TRBJ2-4; 11 bases map to TRBD2. Germline CDR1 SGHTA, CDR2 FQGNSA. This CDR3 has 18 amino acids. With 1 base clipped from V and 4 bases from J, the junction kept 9 bases outside the gene matches. Here the CDR3 DNA reads TGTGCCAGCAGCTTAGTGGTTAGCGGGGGGGCCGGGAAAAACATTCAGTACTTC. Translation gives CASSLVVSGGAGKNIQYF.

In its sample, this clone ranks as medium-sized. CDR3 nucleotide sequence: TGTGCCAGCAGTTACTCGACCACTGAAGCTTTCTTT. Encoded protein: CASSYSTTEAFF. V and J are TRBV6-6 and TRBJ1-1; D call uncertain. Germline V lookup: CDR1 MNHNY, CDR2 SVGAGI (reference sequence). The CDR3 is made up of 12 amino acids. The V end lost 0 bases, the J end lost 4 bases, and 3 bases lay between the germline ends.

The CDR3 loop is CASKEASATDTQYF. The CDR3 DNA reads TGCGCCAGCAAGGAAGCGTCCGCCACAGATACGCAGTATTTT. The chain couples TRBV5-1 to TRBJ2-3, with no clear D. The CDR3 has 14 amino acids. V was pared by 6 bases and J by 2 bases, with 13 bases between. Per the germline V gene, CDR1 is SGHRS and CDR2 is YFSETQ. Variable domain in full (rest from reference TRBV5-1 and TRBJ2-3): KAGVTQTPRYLIKTRGQQVTLSCSPISGHRSVSWYQQTPGQGLQFLFEYFSETQRNKGNFPGRFSGRQFSNSRSEMNVSTLELGDSALYLCASKEASATDTQYFGPGTRLTVL.